Shown below are 27 T cell receptor beta chains from a single sample sequenced in a study of blood T cell repertoires in COVID-19. Generated by immunoSEQ multiplex PCR, the TCRdb table keeps only in-frame clones and is missing some. The sample carries approximately 180,000 clones, 85% to 90% recorded once. Sequences were obtained from peripheral blood. The source is a person aged 70 to 80 with COVID-19, enrolled during active disease.

The chain uses TRBV7-7 and TRBJ2-1; a possible D gene is TRBD2 (5 bases). The CDR3 contains 13 residues. V was shortened by 6 bases and J by 6 bases, with 12 bases between the two germline ends. The V gene's germline CDR1 is SSHAT and CDR2 FNYEAQ (reference sequence). The CDR3 DNA follows: TGTGCCAGCAGTCCCGCCAGCGGCAATGAGCAGTTCTTC. This encodes CASSPASGNEQFF.

V is TRBV5-1 and J is TRBJ2-1; TRBD2 matches at 10 bases. The germline V gene has CDR1 SGHRS and CDR2 YFSETQ. The CDR3 totals 18 residues. With 2 bases clipped from V and 0 bases from J, the junction kept 8 bases outside the gene matches. The chain's CDR3 is CASSFSLAGGSSYNEQFF. The CDR3 bases are TGCGCCAGCAGCTTTAGTTTAGCGGGGGGAAGCTCCTACAATGAGCAGTTCTTC.

V is TRBV5-4 and J is TRBJ1-2; 7 positions match TRBD1. Germline V gene sequence: CDR1 SGHNT, CDR2 YYREEE (reference sequence). V gave up 0 bases and J gave up 1 base; unmatched junction bases: 3. The CDR3 loop spans 15 amino acids. CDR3 sequence reads: CASSLDPGGNYGYTF. CDR3 nucleotide sequence: TGTGCCAGCAGCTTGGATCCAGGGGGTAACTATGGCTACACCTTC.

This clone was observed a few times. CDR3 sequence reads: CASMNLGANYGYTF. The CDR3 nucleotides read TGTGCCAGCATGAATTTGGGGGCCAACTATGGCTACACCTTC. The J gene is TRBJ1-2, the V gene TRBV2; the D gene is possibly TRBD1 (6 bases). The germline V gene has CDR1 SNHLY and CDR2 FYNNEI. The CDR3 totals 14 residues. Trimming took 7 bases from V and 2 from J, leaving 14 bases between them.

The chain links TRBV12-5 to TRBJ2-7, with D possibly being TRBD1 (5 bases). V lost 1 base, J lost 6 bases, and 10 bases lay in between. The germline V gene encodes CDR1 LGHNT and CDR2 FRNRAP. The CDR3 consists of 13 residues. The DNA for the CDR3 is TGTGCTAGTGGTTTGGGAGCTAGGGGCGAGCAGTACTTC. Translated, it gives CASGLGARGEQYF.

This clone was seen more than once but under ten times. J is TRBJ2-7 and V is TRBV6-6; the D gene is possibly TRBD2 (6 bases). Germline V gene sequence: CDR1 MNHNY, CDR2 SVGAGI (reference sequence). V shed 7 bases and J shed 1 base, with 17 bases lying between them. This CDR3 has 15 amino acids. This chain's CDR3 is CASTTGLRFSYEQYF. CDR3 nucleotide sequence: TGTGCCAGCACCACGGGACTGCGGTTTTCCTACGAGCAGTACTTC.

This clone was seen more than once but under ten times. This chain connects TRBV6-6 to TRBJ1-3; D is perhaps TRBD1 (6 bases). V dropped 6 bases and J dropped 0 bases, with 12 bases sitting between them. The CDR3 is 15 amino acids. Germline lookup yields CDR1 MNHNY and CDR2 SVGAGI (reference sequence). CDR3 nucleotides: TGTGCCAGCAGGAAGGACAGTAACTCTGGAAACACCATATATTTT. It is translated as CASRKDSNSGNTIYF.

The chain links TRBV9 to TRBJ2-1; 7 nucleotides agree with TRBD2. The CDR3 consists of 14 residues. CDR1 is SGDLS, CDR2 YYNGEE, per germline. Trimming removed 0 bases from V and 7 bases from J; junction bases left unmatched: 4. CDR3 amino acids: CASSVANGGNEQFF. The CDR3 DNA reads TGTGCCAGCAGCGTAGCGAACGGGGGGAATGAGCAGTTCTTC.

This chain uses TRBV19 with TRBJ2-7; 7 bases are a match to TRBD1. The V and J ends lost 3 bases and 0 bases, in that order; junction bases with no gene match: 11. The germline CDR1 and CDR2 sequences are LNHDA and SQIVND (reference sequence). CDR3 length: 17 residues. Written as DNA, the CDR3 is TGTGCCAGTAGTATCCTGGGGGACCGGGACAGCTCCTACGAGCAGTACTTC. This encodes CASSILGDRDSSYEQYF. The complete variable domain, with remaining parts taken from reference TRBV19 and TRBJ2-7, reads DGGITQSPKYLFRKEGQNVTLSCEQNLNHDAMYWYRQDPGQGLRLIYYSQIVNDFQKGDIAEGYSVSREKKESFPLTVTSAQKNPTAFYLCASSILGDRDSSYEQYFGPGTRLTVT.

This clone has just one count. V usage is TRBV28 and J usage is TRBJ2-1; 10 nucleotides agree with TRBD2. The CDR3 is 14 amino acids. Germline CDR1 and CDR2: MDHEN and SYDVKM. V shed 3 bases, J shed 9 bases, and the junction held 5 bases outside the gene matches. The CDR3 DNA reads as TGTGCCAGCAGTTTCCAGCGGGGGGGTGGTGAGCAGTTCTTC. Its protein is CASSFQRGGGEQFF.

The chain carries TRBV7-9 and TRBJ1-6; 9 bases align to TRBD1. The germline V gene has CDR1 SEHNR and CDR2 FQNEAQ (reference sequence). The CDR3 loop spans 16 amino acids. Trimming at V came to 5 bases and at J to 7 bases, leaving 9 bases not matched to a gene. CDR3 loop: CASSPWGQGENSPLHF. The CDR3 nucleotides read TGTGCCAGCAGCCCATGGGGACAGGGCGAAAATTCACCCCTCCACTTT. The complete variable domain, with remaining parts taken from reference TRBV7-9 and TRBJ1-6, reads DTGVSQNPRHKITKRGQNVTFRCDPISEHNRLYWYRQTLGQGPEFLTYFQNEAQLEKSRLLSDRFSAERPKGSFSTLEIQRTEQGDSAMYLCASSPWGQGENSPLHFGNGTRLTVT.

The chain is built from TRBV28 and TRBJ2-3, with TRBD2 as a possible D gene (6 bases). Germline CDR1 MDHEN, CDR2 SYDVKM. Trimming left V 4 bases short and J 0 bases short, with 11 bases between. CDR3 length: 15 amino acids. CDR3 coding DNA: TGTGCCAGCAGTTATGTCGGGGGAAGCACAGATACGCAGTATTTT. Translating gives CASSYVGGSTDTQYF. The full variable domain, rest sourced from reference TRBV28 and TRBJ2-3, is DVKVTQSSRYLVKRTGEKVFLECVQDMDHENMFWYRQDPGLGLRLIYFSYDVKMKEKGDIPEGYSVSREKKERFSLILESASTNQTSMYLCASSYVGGSTDTQYFGPGTRLTVL.

This clone was detected only a few times. The V gene is TRBV5-4, the J gene TRBJ1-3; 9 bases map to TRBD1. This CDR3 is built from 15 residues. CDR1 and CDR2 (germline): SGHNT, YYREEE (reference sequence). The ends lost 3 bases at V and 4 bases at J; junction bases unmatched: 5. CDR3 nucleotide sequence: TGTGCCAGCAGCTCACAGGGGGCGGCGGGAAACACCATATATTTT. This translates into CASSSQGAAGNTIYF.

The chain has TRBV6-2 or TRBV6-3 and TRBJ2-3, with 11 bases lining up with TRBD2. The V gene's germline CDR1 is MNHEY and CDR2 SVGEGT. The junction had 4 bases not matched to a gene; V was cut back by 6 bases and J by 2 bases. The CDR3 covers 15 residues. This CDR3 is CASSRLAGLTDTQYF. Written as DNA, the CDR3 is TGTGCCAGCAGCAGACTAGCGGGGCTCACAGATACGCAGTATTTT.

The chain has TRBV29-1 and TRBJ2-1; 8 positions agree with TRBD1. CDR3 length equals 13 residues. The V gene's germline CDR1 is SQVTM and CDR2 ANQGSEA. The CDR3, as DNA: TGCGGAGGACAGGGTGTTTTGGACAATGAGCAGTTCTTC. The encoded protein is CGGQGVLDNEQFF.

This chain joins TRBV10-3 and TRBJ2-2, with TRBD1 identical over 7 bases. Germline trimming cut 6 bases from V and 7 bases from J; bases unmatched to any gene: 8. The CDR3 is 14 amino acids. Germline CDR1 is ENHRY and CDR2 is SYGVKD. CDR3 nucleotide sequence: TGTGCCATCAGCCGGGACAGTACCTTCGGGGAGCTGTTTTTT. It encodes CAISRDSTFGELFF.

The chain employs TRBV7-2 and TRBJ1-1; D gene uncertain. The V end was cut by 2 bases, the J end by 6 bases, with 10 bases between. The CDR3 extends over 13 amino acids. The germline V gene encodes CDR1 SGHTA and CDR2 FQGNSA. This CDR3 reads CASSLTGNAEAFF. CDR3 nucleotides: TGTGCCAGCAGCTTAACGGGAAACGCTGAAGCTTTCTTT.

The chain is built from TRBV29-1 and TRBJ2-2, with D unresolved. V was shortened by 6 bases and J by 3 bases, with 11 bases between the two germline ends. This CDR3 is built from 13 residues. Germline V gene data show CDR1 as SQVTM and CDR2 as ANQGSEA. CDR3: CSVIRRDTGELFF. The CDR3 nucleotides are TGCAGCGTGATCCGACGGGACACCGGGGAGCTGTTTTTT.

This chain connects TRBV9 to TRBJ2-1; D remains unclear. V lost 7 bases to trimming and J lost 5 bases, with 7 bases between them. CDR3 length: 11 residues. CDR1 and CDR2 (germline): SGDLS, YYNGEE. The CDR3, as DNA: TGTGCCAGCGCGATAGACAATGAGCAGTTCTTC. Encoded protein: CASAIDNEQFF.

The rearrangement links TRBV7-2 to TRBJ2-5, with a weak D call TRBD2 (5 bases). Germline-derived CDR1 and CDR2 are SGHTA and FQGNSA. The CDR3 covers 15 residues. The V end lost 1 base, the J end lost 9 bases, and 18 bases lay between the germline ends. CDR3 sequence reads: CASSLDGMGNRAQYF. DNA for the CDR3: TGTGCCAGCAGCTTAGACGGGATGGGGAATAGGGCCCAGTACTTC.

V is TRBV18 and J is TRBJ1-2, with 8 nucleotides matching TRBD1. The CDR3 spans 15 residues. The V and J ends lost 5 bases and 3 bases, in that order; junction bases with no gene match: 8. Per the germline V gene, CDR1 is KGHSH and CDR2 is LQKENI. The CDR3 spells CASSSRTGLDYGYTF. The CDR3 nucleotides read TGTGCCAGCTCATCCCGGACAGGGTTGGACTATGGCTACACCTTC.

V is TRBV18 and J is TRBJ1-4, with 10 bases identical to TRBD1. Germline CDR1 reads KGHSH; CDR2 reads LQKENI. Unmatched junction bases numbered 3, after V lost 3 bases and J lost 8 bases. The CDR3 is 14 residues long. Written as DNA, the CDR3 is TGTGCCAGCTCACCTGGACAGGGGGTAGAAAAACTGTTTTTT. Translating gives CASSPGQGVEKLFF.

The chain recombines TRBV19 with TRBJ1-2; 10 nucleotides align to TRBD1. The CDR3 length is 14 residues. Trimming took 7 bases from V and 6 from J; bases not matched to a gene: 8. Germline V gene data show CDR1 as LNHDA and CDR2 as SQIVND (reference sequence). The chain's CDR3 is CASMGDRGHNGYTF. CDR3 in DNA: TGTGCCAGTATGGGGGACAGGGGCCATAATGGCTACACCTTC.

The J gene is TRBJ2-2, the V gene TRBV11-2; 7 bases align to TRBD1. The J segment lost 1 base and the V segment lost 5 bases, leaving 10 bases of the junction unmatched. The germline V gene encodes CDR1 SGHAT and CDR2 FQNNGV. CDR3 length: 17 residues. Here the CDR3 reads CASSHRPGQWNTGELFF. CDR3 nucleotide sequence: TGTGCCAGCAGCCACCGTCCGGGACAGTGGAACACCGGGGAGCTGTTTTTT.

DNA of the CDR3: TGTGCCTGGAGTGTTTTGGCGATCGTGAGCGGAGGCTCCTACGAGCAGTACTTC. This translates into CAWSVLAIVSGGSYEQYF. The chain uses TRBV30 and TRBJ2-7; a possible D gene is TRBD2 (5 bases). V dropped 0 bases and J dropped 0 bases, with 21 bases sitting between them. Germline CDR1 GTSNPN, CDR2 SVGIG (reference sequence). CDR3 length: 18 residues.

J is TRBJ2-1 and V is TRBV4-1; 8 nucleotides match TRBD1. J was trimmed by 8 bases and V by 7 bases; bases with no gene match: 7. Germline assignment: CDR1 MGHRA and CDR2 YSYEKL. The CDR3 covers 13 residues. The CDR3 DNA follows: TGCGCCAGCAAGGAGACAGGGGAGGATGAGCAGTTCTTC. Translated, it gives CASKETGEDEQFF.

The chain joins TRBV18 to TRBJ2-1; 11 bases agree with TRBD2. This CDR3 region has 19 residues. Germline V gene sequence: CDR1 KGHSH, CDR2 LQKENI. The ends lost 4 bases at V and 3 bases at J; junction bases unmatched: 14. CDR3 region: CASSLRTSGSNPLYNEQFF. The CDR3 coding sequence is TGTGCCAGCTCACTACGGACTAGCGGGTCCAATCCCCTCTACAATGAGCAGTTCTTC.